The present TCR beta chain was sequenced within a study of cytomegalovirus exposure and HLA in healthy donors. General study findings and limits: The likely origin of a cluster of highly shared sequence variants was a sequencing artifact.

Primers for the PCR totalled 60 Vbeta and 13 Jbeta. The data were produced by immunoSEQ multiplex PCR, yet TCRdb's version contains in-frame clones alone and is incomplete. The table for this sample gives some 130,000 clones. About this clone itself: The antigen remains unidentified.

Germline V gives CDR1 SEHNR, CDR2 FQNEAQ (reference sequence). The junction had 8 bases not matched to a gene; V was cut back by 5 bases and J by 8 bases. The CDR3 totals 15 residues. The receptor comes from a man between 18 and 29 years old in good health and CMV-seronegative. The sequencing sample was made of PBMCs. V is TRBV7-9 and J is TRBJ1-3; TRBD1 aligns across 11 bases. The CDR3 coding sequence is TGTGCCAGCAGCGGGGACAGGGGGGGGCCAGACACCATATATTTT. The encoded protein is CASSGDRGGPDTIYF.